This TCR beta chain is from a study of CD8 T cells in ankylosing spondylitis. General study points: Disease-linked clones reportedly concentrated significantly in matched ankylosing spondylitis synovial fluid. Certain motif variants had earlier appeared in reactive arthritis synovial fluid and blood.

CDR1 and CDR2 (germline): SGHRS, YFSETQ. The CDR3 totals 14 residues. Trimming took 1 base from V and 3 from J; bases not matched to a gene: 3. Libraries for TCR beta were made by quantitative 5'-RACE with molecular barcodes. TCRdb recomputed calls from the 5' RACE reads with MiXCR, one row per CDR3 protein. The profile shows about 360,000 distinct CDR3 sequences, about 20% of them singletons. The table lists this clonotype with a few counts. Its antigen is undetermined. The chain carries TRBV5-1 and TRBJ2-7, with TRBD2 identical over 8 bases. The clonotype originates from a male donor with ankylosing spondylitis or in good health (not recorded which). The sequencing sample was made of blood, either unsorted or a sorted T cell fraction (not recorded which). CDR3 in DNA: TGCGCCAGCAGCTTGTTCGGGGGGGACTACGAGCAGTACTTC. Amino acids: CASSLFGGDYEQYF.